The rows below give T cell receptor beta chains drawn from one sample of a study of blood T cell repertoires in COVID-19. Sequenced by immunoSEQ multiplex PCR; TCRdb stores in-frame clones only, minus some. Among roughly 63,000 clones listed, almost 90% were seen once. The specimen sequenced was peripheral blood. These receptors were collected from a woman aged 50 to 60 with active or convalescent COVID-19. CDR3s include the opening cysteine and the closing phenylalanine or tryptophan. D genes are given only for firm matches. The size of a clone is reported for some rows only, either as once, few or many, or as a class for expanded clones.

DNA | CDR3 | size | J | D | V
TGTGCCAGCAGCCGGTTGGGGGGGGCCACTGAAGCTTTCTTT | CASSRLGGATEAFF | . | TRBJ1-1 | . | TRBV9
TGTGCCAGCAGCCAAGGGCCTGAGCAGTACTTC | CASSQGPEQYF | . | TRBJ2-7 | . | TRBV4-2
TGTGCCAGCAGTTACTCTAGCGGGAGTTTTAACGAGCAGTACTTC | CASSYSSGSFNEQYF | once | TRBJ2-7 | TRBD2 | TRBV6-5
TGCAGCGTTGAAGATCTTGGGGACAGGAACACTGAAGCTTTCTTT | CSVEDLGDRNTEAFF | . | TRBJ1-1 | TRBD1 | TRBV29-1
TGTGCCAGCAGCCAAGATCAGGGGATCTTAGCAAAACTGTTTTTT | CASSQDQGILAKLFF | . | TRBJ1-4 | . | TRBV14
TGTGCCAGCTCACCACAACGAACCGCGAGAGACAGGAACACTGAAGCTTTCTTT | CASSPQRTARDRNTEAFF | . | TRBJ1-1 | . | TRBV18
TGTGCCAGCAGTGAACTTGCGGGGAGGGCCCCAGATACGCAGTATTTT | CASSELAGRAPDTQYF | . | TRBJ2-3 | TRBD2 | TRBV6-1
TGTGCCAGCAGCCCAGGGGTGAATCAGCCCCAGCATTTT | CASSPGVNQPQHF | . | TRBJ1-5 | . | TRBV27
TGTGCCAGCAGGCGACAGGCGGATAGCAATCAGCCCCAGCATTTT | CASRRQADSNQPQHF | . | TRBJ1-5 | . | TRBV7-8
TGTGCCTGGAGCCACGGGACTAGCGGGAAGGATGAGCAGTTCTTC | CAWSHGTSGKDEQFF | . | TRBJ2-1 | TRBD2 | TRBV30
TGTGCCAGCAGCCAAGGTTTGCGTGGCTACACCTTC | CASSQGLRGYTF | . | TRBJ1-2 | . | TRBV3-1/TRBV3-2
TGTGCCAGCAGCTTATGGGATCAGACTAGCGAAATTTATCAAGAGACCCAGTACTTC | CASSLWDQTSEIYQETQYF | . | TRBJ2-5 | TRBD2 | TRBV7-2
TGTGCCAGCAGCGTCGAGGGCGGTTCACCCCTCCACTTT | CASSVEGGSPLHF | . | TRBJ1-6 | . | TRBV11-2
TGTGCCAGTAGTTGGGGTAGCGGGAGTTTGAAGGAGACCCAGTACTTC | CASSWGSGSLKETQYF | . | TRBJ2-5 | TRBD2 | TRBV19
TGTGCCAGCAGCGTAGGCAGAGCTAGCTATGGCTACACCTTC | CASSVGRASYGYTF | . | TRBJ1-2 | . | TRBV9
TGCGCCAGCAGTGAGTCGGGGGGGTCCAACACCGGGGAGCTGTTTTTT | CASSESGGSNTGELFF | . | TRBJ2-2 | TRBD2 | TRBV10-2
TGCAGCGTTGAGGACACTAATCAGCCCCAGCATTTT | CSVEDTNQPQHF | . | TRBJ1-5 | . | TRBV29-1
TGTGCCAGCAGCTCGGGTGACTTAAGCGGGGGGCGCGCCTCCTACGAGCAGTACTTC | CASSSGDLSGGRASYEQYF | once | TRBJ2-7 | TRBD2 | TRBV13
TGCGCCAGCAGCCAAGGAATGGGCCCGCCCCCCTACGAGCAGTACTTC | CASSQGMGPPPYEQYF | once | TRBJ2-7 | . | TRBV4-1
TGTGCCAGCAGCGAAGACCAAGCGGCCAACGCAGATACGCAGTATTTT | CASSEDQAANADTQYF | . | TRBJ2-3 | . | TRBV2
TGTGCCTGGAGTTCTCACAGGGGTCCCGGATCTGGCTACACCTTC | CAWSSHRGPGSGYTF | . | TRBJ1-2 | TRBD1 | TRBV30
TGTGCCAGCAGTGAGCCCAGAGGACTAGCGGGAGTGGGGTACGAGCAGTACTTC | CASSEPRGLAGVGYEQYF | . | TRBJ2-7 | TRBD2 | TRBV25-1
TGCAGCGTTGGGACTAGCCCCTACGAGCAGTACTTC | CSVGTSPYEQYF | few | TRBJ2-7 | TRBD2 | TRBV29-1
TGTGCCAGTAGTGGCCGGGTTCCCTATGGCTACACCTTC | CASSGRVPYGYTF | . | TRBJ1-2 | . | TRBV19
TGTGCCAGCAGCACCCAGGGGACTAGTCCCTACAATGAGCAGTTCTTC | CASSTQGTSPYNEQFF | . | TRBJ2-1 | TRBD2 | TRBV9
TGTGCCAGCAGTGACCCTACCGACACGACAGCTGTCTCCTACGAGCAGTACTTC | CASSDPTDTTAVSYEQYF | . | TRBJ2-7 | . | TRBV2
TGTGCCAGCAGGGGTAGGACAGCTGTTAATGAAAAACTGTTTTTT | CASRGRTAVNEKLFF | . | TRBJ1-4 | . | TRBV7-9
TGTGCCAGCAGCACCCGCGGACTAGCGGGGCAAGAGACCCAGTACTTC | CASSTRGLAGQETQYF | . | TRBJ2-5 | TRBD2 | TRBV7-3